This T cell receptor (beta chain) emerged from a study of T cells expressing NK-cell markers. The CDR3 extends over 15 amino acids. Researchers built TCR beta cDNA using 5'RACE template switching with UMIs. TCRdb reprocessed the 5' RACE reads and keeps a single row for each CDR3 protein, giving no DNA. This table holds 130,000 to 150,000 distinct CDR3 sequences. The sequenced material came from blood T cells: a sorted CD56 or NKG2C T cell subset, CD4+ or CD8+ T cells, or bulk PBMC T cells (not recorded which). This receptor was obtained from a man between 18 and 35 years old in good health. The chain couples TRBV12-3 or TRBV12-4 to TRBJ1-5; TCRdb outputs TRBD1, but without DNA this stays unchecked. CDR3 in amino acids: CASSFLQGSYQPQHF.